Reported below is one T cell receptor beta chain. This record comes from a study of T cell changes during pregnancy in multiple sclerosis. The method was immunoSEQ multiplex PCR; TCRdb's version includes in-frame clones alone and lacks a portion of them. The sample shows 50,000 or so clones, around nine tenths of them seen only once. CDR1 and CDR2 from the germline V gene are SGHDN and FVKESK. The CDR3 runs 18 residues. Trimming took 5 bases from V and 5 from J; bases not matched to a gene: 9. Material: CD4+ T cells from peripheral blood mononuclear cells, obtained before pregnancy. The rearrangement links TRBV14 to TRBJ2-2; 15 bases are a match to TRBD2. The clonotype was recovered from a female donor with multiple sclerosis, enrolled in a pregnancy study. DNA for the CDR3: TGTGCCAGCAGCTCCCGGACTAGCGGGAGGGTCCGAACCGGGGAGCTGTTTTTT. Amino acid sequence: CASSSRTSGRVRTGELFF.